This is a list of T cell receptor beta chains from one sample in a study of blood T cell repertoires in COVID-19. Profiling relied on immunoSEQ multiplex PCR, and the TCRdb table lists in-frame clones only, not all of them. The sample includes about 55,000 clones, approximately 85% of them seen just once. Material for sequencing was peripheral blood. These receptors were collected from a human donor in a cohort sampled during active COVID-19. CDR3s include the opening cysteine and the closing phenylalanine or tryptophan. A D gene is named only where the DNA matches it firmly. The size field is filled for only some rows; it gives once, few, many or a size class.

J: TRBJ2-5
V: TRBV29-1
D: -
length: 15
size: -
CDR3: CSVDLDSDGQETQYF
DNA: TGCAGCGTTGACTTGGACAGTGATGGCCAAGAGACCCAGTACTTC

J: TRBJ1-6
V: TRBV7-2
D: TRBD1
length: 12
size: few
CDR3: CAGRQGDSPLHF
DNA: TGTGCCGGACGACAGGGAGATTCACCCCTCCACTTT

J: TRBJ1-3
V: TRBV5-8
D: -
length: 13
size: -
CDR3: CASSFLRGNTIYF
DNA: TGTGCCAGCAGCTTTCTTCGGGGAAACACCATATATTTT

J: TRBJ1-1
V: TRBV9
D: -
length: 16
size: -
CDR3: CASSVEGSPVDTEAFF
DNA: TGTGCCAGCAGCGTGGAAGGGAGTCCGGTAGACACTGAAGCTTTCTTT

J: TRBJ2-7
V: TRBV19
D: -
length: 14
size: -
CDR3: CASSISGSRYEQYF
DNA: TGTGCCAGTAGTATCTCCGGGAGCAGATACGAGCAGTACTTC

J: TRBJ1-2
V: TRBV25-1
D: -
length: 13
size: -
CDR3: CASSTGHGYGYTF
DNA: TGTGCCAGCAGTACAGGGCACGGCTATGGCTACACCTTC

J: TRBJ2-1
V: TRBV7-9
D: TRBD2
length: 16
size: -
CDR3: CASSLRVLAGRNEQFF
DNA: TGTGCCAGCAGCTTACGAGTTCTAGCGGGGCGCAATGAGCAGTTCTTC

J: TRBJ2-2
V: TRBV30
D: -
length: 14
size: -
CDR3: CAWSQGKNTGELFF
DNA: TGTGCCTGGAGTCAGGGAAAGAACACCGGGGAGCTGTTTTTT

J: TRBJ2-2
V: TRBV4-2
D: -
length: 17
size: few
CDR3: CASSQEGTGVGTGELFF
DNA: TGTGCCAGCAGCCAAGAAGGCACGGGAGTAGGCACCGGGGAGCTGTTTTTT

J: TRBJ2-5
V: TRBV3-1/TRBV3-2
D: TRBD1
length: 16
size: -
CDR3: CASSRRQQGAQETQYF
DNA: TGTGCCAGCAGCCGCCGACAACAGGGGGCGCAGGAGACCCAGTACTTC

J: TRBJ2-2
V: TRBV7-2
D: -
length: 14
size: -
CDR3: CASMVQAYTGELFF
DNA: TGTGCCAGCATGGTACAGGCCTACACCGGGGAGCTGTTTTTT

J: TRBJ2-6
V: TRBV7-3
D: -
length: 16
size: -
CDR3: CASSLSTLSGANVLTF
DNA: TGTGCCAGCAGCCTGTCTACCCTCTCTGGGGCCAACGTCCTGACTTTC

J: TRBJ2-1
V: TRBV7-9
D: -
length: 14
size: -
CDR3: CASSPPMRGNEQFF
DNA: TGTGCCAGCAGCCCGCCAATGAGGGGGAATGAGCAGTTCTTC

J: TRBJ2-3
V: TRBV21-1
D: -
length: 17
size: once
CDR3: CASSIRRGVTSTDTQYF
DNA: TGTGCCAGCAGCATCCGTCGGGGGGTAACTAGCACAGATACGCAGTATTTT

J: TRBJ2-6
V: TRBV14
D: -
length: 16
size: -
CDR3: CASSLSGGAGANVLTF
DNA: TGTGCCAGCAGCCTGTCGGGGGGCGCCGGGGCCAACGTCCTGACTTTC

J: TRBJ2-7
V: TRBV6-6
D: -
length: 15
size: -
CDR3: CASTPRSGLSHEQYF
DNA: TGTGCCAGCACCCCAAGATCCGGGTTATCCCACGAGCAGTACTTC

J: TRBJ2-7
V: TRBV6-5
D: TRBD2
length: 16
size: -
CDR3: CASSYSFRGRSYEQYF
DNA: TGTGCCAGCAGTTACTCGTTCCGCGGGAGAAGCTACGAGCAGTACTTC

J: TRBJ2-1
V: TRBV19
D: TRBD2
length: 15
size: -
CDR3: CASSTAGAAANEQFF
DNA: TGTGCCAGTAGTACAGCGGGAGCGGCCGCCAATGAGCAGTTCTTC

J: TRBJ2-7
V: TRBV15
D: TRBD1
length: 15
size: -
CDR3: CATSRAGTGAGEQYF
DNA: TGTGCCACCAGCAGAGCCGGGACAGGGGCCGGGGAGCAGTACTTC

J: TRBJ1-1
V: TRBV19
D: TRBD1
length: 14
size: -
CDR3: CASQTGSSGTEAFF
DNA: TGTGCCAGTCAGACAGGGTCGAGCGGCACTGAAGCTTTCTTT

J: TRBJ2-7
V: TRBV19
D: TRBD2
length: 15
size: -
CDR3: CASRASGGPSYEQYF
DNA: TGTGCCAGTAGGGCTAGCGGGGGGCCATCCTACGAGCAGTACTTC

J: TRBJ1-2
V: TRBV7-8
D: -
length: 12
size: -
CDR3: CASSPGQPGYTF
DNA: TGTGCCAGCAGCCCAGGACAGCCTGGCTACACCTTC

J: TRBJ2-7
V: TRBV11-3
D: TRBD1
length: 16
size: few
CDR3: CASSLDLPFRGYEQYF
DNA: TGTGCCAGCAGCTTAGATCTGCCCTTCAGGGGGTACGAGCAGTACTTC

J: TRBJ2-1
V: TRBV7-6
D: TRBD2
length: 15
size: -
CDR3: CASSHGTSGNNEQFF
DNA: TGTGCCAGCAGCCACGGGACTAGCGGCAACAATGAGCAGTTCTTC

J: TRBJ2-1
V: TRBV19
D: -
length: 15
size: -
CDR3: CASSTSQASYNEQFF
DNA: TGTGCCAGTAGTACTAGCCAAGCGTCCTACAATGAGCAGTTCTTC

J: TRBJ1-2
V: TRBV7-2
D: -
length: 15
size: -
CDR3: CASSVGTNSNYGYTF
DNA: TGTGCCAGCAGCGTGGGGACTAACTCTAACTATGGCTACACCTTC

J: TRBJ2-5
V: TRBV6-5
D: -
length: 14
size: -
CDR3: CASEGQGGMETQYF
DNA: TGTGCCAGCGAGGGGCAGGGGGGAATGGAGACCCAGTACTTC

J: TRBJ2-7
V: TRBV6-1
D: -
length: 17
size: -
CDR3: CASSEALLGGTSYEQYF
DNA: TGTGCCAGCAGTGAAGCGCTTCTCGGGGGAACCTCCTACGAGCAGTACTTC

J: TRBJ1-6
V: TRBV5-1
D: -
length: 15
size: -
CDR3: CASSLGAGQNSPLHF
DNA: TGCGCCAGCAGCTTGGGCGCAGGGCAGAATTCACCCCTCCACTTT

J: TRBJ2-3
V: TRBV15
D: -
length: 16
size: -
CDR3: CATSRDRQASTDTQYF
DNA: TGTGCCACCAGCAGAGACAGACAAGCTAGCACAGATACGCAGTATTTT

J: TRBJ2-4
V: TRBV6-5
D: -
length: 14
size: -
CDR3: CASSTREEKNIQYF
DNA: TGTGCCAGCAGCACTAGGGAGGAAAAAAACATTCAGTACTTC

J: TRBJ2-3
V: TRBV3-1/TRBV3-2
D: -
length: 14
size: -
CDR3: CASSQDLLLDTQYF
DNA: TGTGCCAGCAGCCAAGATCTTCTACTGGATACGCAGTATTTT

J: TRBJ1-1
V: TRBV6-5
D: TRBD1
length: 11
size: -
CDR3: CASSRQGRTFF
DNA: TGTGCCAGCAGCAGACAGGGTCGGACTTTCTTT

J: TRBJ2-5
V: TRBV6-1
D: -
length: 14
size: -
CDR3: CASSEGRGRETQYF
DNA: TGTGCCAGCAGTGAAGGGAGGGGGCGAGAGACCCAGTACTTC

J: TRBJ2-3
V: TRBV20-1
D: -
length: 11
size: -
CDR3: CSADYTDTQYF
DNA: TGCAGTGCGGACTACACAGATACGCAGTATTTT

J: TRBJ1-1
V: TRBV18
D: TRBD1
length: 13
size: -
CDR3: CASSPDRGAEAFF
DNA: TGTGCCAGCTCACCCGACAGGGGCGCTGAAGCTTTCTTT

J: TRBJ2-3
V: TRBV9
D: TRBD2
length: 16
size: -
CDR3: CASSVSSGGPGDTQYF
DNA: TGTGCCAGCAGCGTAAGTAGCGGGGGGCCCGGAGATACGCAGTATTTT

J: TRBJ2-1
V: TRBV2
D: TRBD2
length: 14
size: once
CDR3: CASKPGLTINEQFF
DNA: TGTGCCAGCAAACCGGGACTAACGATTAATGAGCAGTTCTTC

J: TRBJ1-5
V: TRBV28
D: -
length: 12
size: -
CDR3: CASSQLNQPQHF
DNA: TGTGCCAGCAGTCAACTGAATCAGCCCCAGCATTTT

J: TRBJ1-4
V: TRBV5-1
D: TRBD1
length: 13
size: -
CDR3: CASSPGQKEKLFF
DNA: TGCGCCAGCAGCCCGGGACAGAAAGAAAAACTGTTTTTT

J: TRBJ1-1
V: TRBV5-5
D: -
length: 14
size: -
CDR3: CASSLTGLNTEAFF
DNA: TGTGCCAGCAGCTTGACAGGCTTGAACACTGAAGCTTTCTTT

J: TRBJ1-2
V: TRBV7-9
D: TRBD1
length: 14
size: few
CDR3: CASSRQGPDYGYTF
DNA: TGTGCCAGCAGCCGACAGGGTCCGGACTATGGCTACACCTTC

J: TRBJ2-7
V: TRBV27
D: TRBD2
length: 15
size: -
CDR3: CASSPGLGTTYEQYF
DNA: TGTGCCAGCAGTCCGGGACTAGGGACGACCTACGAGCAGTACTTC

J: TRBJ2-2
V: TRBV12-5
D: TRBD1
length: 15
size: -
CDR3: CASGTRTGETGELFF
DNA: TGTGCTAGTGGTACCAGGACAGGGGAAACCGGGGAGCTGTTTTTT

J: TRBJ2-2
V: TRBV30
D: TRBD1
length: 19
size: once
CDR3: CAWSVPGQGLAPNTGELFF
DNA: TGTGCCTGGAGTGTCCCGGGACAGGGGCTTGCTCCGAACACCGGGGAGCTGTTTTTT

J: TRBJ2-7
V: TRBV7-2
D: TRBD1
length: 14
size: -
CDR3: CASSLGQPSYEQYF
DNA: TGTGCCAGCAGCTTGGGACAGCCCTCCTACGAGCAGTACTTC

J: TRBJ1-5
V: TRBV30
D: -
length: 14
size: -
CDR3: CAWKMDNSNQPQHF
DNA: TGTGCCTGGAAGATGGACAATAGCAATCAGCCCCAGCATTTT

J: TRBJ2-1
V: TRBV5-1
D: TRBD2
length: 17
size: -
CDR3: CASSSSQLAGGGNEQFF
DNA: TGCGCCAGCAGCTCCTCACAACTAGCGGGAGGGGGGAATGAGCAGTTCTTC

J: TRBJ2-6
V: TRBV5-1
D: -
length: 17
size: -
CDR3: CASSSETGQSGANVLTF
DNA: TGCGCCAGCAGTTCCGAGACAGGCCAGTCTGGGGCCAACGTCCTGACTTTC

J: TRBJ2-7
V: TRBV2
D: TRBD2
length: 15
size: -
CDR3: CASRETSGGPYEQYF
DNA: TGTGCCAGCAGGGAGACTAGCGGGGGGCCCTACGAGCAGTACTTC

J: TRBJ2-1
V: TRBV12-3/TRBV12-4
D: -
length: 12
size: -
CDR3: CASSPLGGEQFF
DNA: TGTGCCAGCAGCCCTCTGGGGGGTGAGCAGTTCTTC

J: TRBJ2-2
V: TRBV6-4
D: -
length: 13
size: few
CDR3: CASAVVDTGELFF
DNA: TGTGCCAGTGCGGTGGTCGACACCGGGGAGCTGTTTTTT

J: TRBJ1-1
V: TRBV6-5
D: TRBD1
length: 14
size: -
CDR3: CASLRQGGYTEAFF
DNA: TGTGCCAGCCTAAGACAGGGCGGGTACACTGAAGCTTTCTTT

J: TRBJ1-3
V: TRBV9
D: -
length: 17
size: -
CDR3: CASSFRTDGQRRNTIYF
DNA: TGTGCCAGCAGCTTTCGTACGGATGGCCAGCGCCGAAACACCATATATTTT